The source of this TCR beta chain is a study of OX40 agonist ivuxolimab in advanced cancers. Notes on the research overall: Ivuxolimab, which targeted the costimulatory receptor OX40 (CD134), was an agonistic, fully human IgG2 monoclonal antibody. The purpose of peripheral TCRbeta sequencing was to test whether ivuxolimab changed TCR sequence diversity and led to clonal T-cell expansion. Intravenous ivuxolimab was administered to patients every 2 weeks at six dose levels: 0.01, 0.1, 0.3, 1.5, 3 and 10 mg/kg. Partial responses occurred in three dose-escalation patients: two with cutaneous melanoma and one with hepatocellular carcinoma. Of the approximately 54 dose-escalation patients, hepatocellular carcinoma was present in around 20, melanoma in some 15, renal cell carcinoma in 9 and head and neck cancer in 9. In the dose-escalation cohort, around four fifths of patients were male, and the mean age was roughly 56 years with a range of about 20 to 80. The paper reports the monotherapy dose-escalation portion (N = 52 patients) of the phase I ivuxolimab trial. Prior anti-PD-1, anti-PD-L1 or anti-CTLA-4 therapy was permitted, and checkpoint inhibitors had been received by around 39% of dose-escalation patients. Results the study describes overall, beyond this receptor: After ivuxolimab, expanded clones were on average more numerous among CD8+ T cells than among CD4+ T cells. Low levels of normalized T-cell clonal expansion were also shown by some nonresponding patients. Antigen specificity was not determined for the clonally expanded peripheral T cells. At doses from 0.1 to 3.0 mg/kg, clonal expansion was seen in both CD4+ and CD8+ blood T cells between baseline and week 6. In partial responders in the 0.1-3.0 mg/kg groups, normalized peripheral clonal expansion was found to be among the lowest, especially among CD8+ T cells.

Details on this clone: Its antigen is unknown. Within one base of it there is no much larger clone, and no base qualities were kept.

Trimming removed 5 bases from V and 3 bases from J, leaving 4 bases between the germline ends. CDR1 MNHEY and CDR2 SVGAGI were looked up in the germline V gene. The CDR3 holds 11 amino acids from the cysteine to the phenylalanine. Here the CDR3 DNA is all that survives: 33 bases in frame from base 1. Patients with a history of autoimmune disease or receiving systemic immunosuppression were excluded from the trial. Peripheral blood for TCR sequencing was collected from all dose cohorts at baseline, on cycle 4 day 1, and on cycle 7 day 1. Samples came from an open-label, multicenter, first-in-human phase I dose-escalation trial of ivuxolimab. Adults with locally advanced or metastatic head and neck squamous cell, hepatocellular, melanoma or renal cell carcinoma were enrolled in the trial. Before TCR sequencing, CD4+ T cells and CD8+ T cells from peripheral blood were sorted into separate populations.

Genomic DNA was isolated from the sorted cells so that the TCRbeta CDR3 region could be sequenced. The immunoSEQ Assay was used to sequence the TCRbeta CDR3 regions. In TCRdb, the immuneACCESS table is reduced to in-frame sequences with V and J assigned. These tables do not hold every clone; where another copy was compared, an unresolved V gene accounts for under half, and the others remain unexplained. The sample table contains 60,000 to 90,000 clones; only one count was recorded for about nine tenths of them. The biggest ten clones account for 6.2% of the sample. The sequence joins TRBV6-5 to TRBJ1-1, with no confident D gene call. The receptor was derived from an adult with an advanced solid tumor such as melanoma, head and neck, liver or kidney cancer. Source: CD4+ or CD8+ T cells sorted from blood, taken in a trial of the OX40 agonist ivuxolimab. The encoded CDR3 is CASSAYTEAFF. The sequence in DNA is TGTGCCAGCAGTGCTTACACTGAAGCTTTCTTT.